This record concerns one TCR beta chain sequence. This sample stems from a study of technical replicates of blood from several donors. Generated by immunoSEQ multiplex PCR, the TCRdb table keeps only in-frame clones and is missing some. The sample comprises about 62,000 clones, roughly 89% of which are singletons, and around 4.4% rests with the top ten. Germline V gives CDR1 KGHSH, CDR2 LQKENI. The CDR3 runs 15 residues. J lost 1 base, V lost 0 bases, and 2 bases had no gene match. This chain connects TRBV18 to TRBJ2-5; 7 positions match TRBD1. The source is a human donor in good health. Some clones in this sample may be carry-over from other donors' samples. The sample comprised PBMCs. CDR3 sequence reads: CASSPPDRVQETQYF. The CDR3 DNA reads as TGTGCCAGCTCACCACCAGACAGGGTCCAAGAGACCCAGTACTTC. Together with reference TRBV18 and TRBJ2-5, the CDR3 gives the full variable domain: NAGVMQNPRHLVRRRGQEARLRCSPMKGHSHVYWYRQLPEEGLKFMVYLQKENIIDESGMPKERFSAEFPKEGPSILRIQQVVRGDSAAYFCASSPPDRVQETQYFGPGTRLLVL.